This T cell receptor (beta chain) was sequenced for a study of beta chain features in type 1 diabetes. General study points: Among patients with Type 1 diabetes, TCRB CDR3s were moderately but significantly shorter in every one of the four CD4+ subsets. There were fewer insertions and more deletions at the VDJ junctions of type 1 diabetes patients.

Every isolated RNA sample was fully reverse transcribed, so sequencing captured expressed TCRB transcripts. The protocol was immunoSEQ multiplex PCR, while the TCRdb copy is restricted to in-frame clones and leaves out a portion. The table includes about 710,000 clones, more than 12% detected once. CD4+ naive, central memory, regulatory and stem cell-like memory subsets were isolated by sorting on CD45RO/CCR7/CD25/CD127/CD95/CD27. In all sorted populations, purity surpassed 98%. In its sample, this clone was seen a few times. The target antigen is unknown. Its ends do not fully match the called genes, so a read error is possible. In germline, CDR1 is SGHTA, CDR2 FQGNSA. This CDR3 has 14 amino acids.

The TCR sequence derives from a man aged 18 to 29 with type 1 diabetes. The V call is TRBV7-2, the J call TRBJ2-3, with 10 bases identical to TRBD2. The sample was naive CD4+ T cells from blood. The CDR3: CASSVAGGPDTQYF. CDR3 DNA: TGTGCCAGCAGCGTAGCGGGGGGCCCAGATACGCAGTATTTT.